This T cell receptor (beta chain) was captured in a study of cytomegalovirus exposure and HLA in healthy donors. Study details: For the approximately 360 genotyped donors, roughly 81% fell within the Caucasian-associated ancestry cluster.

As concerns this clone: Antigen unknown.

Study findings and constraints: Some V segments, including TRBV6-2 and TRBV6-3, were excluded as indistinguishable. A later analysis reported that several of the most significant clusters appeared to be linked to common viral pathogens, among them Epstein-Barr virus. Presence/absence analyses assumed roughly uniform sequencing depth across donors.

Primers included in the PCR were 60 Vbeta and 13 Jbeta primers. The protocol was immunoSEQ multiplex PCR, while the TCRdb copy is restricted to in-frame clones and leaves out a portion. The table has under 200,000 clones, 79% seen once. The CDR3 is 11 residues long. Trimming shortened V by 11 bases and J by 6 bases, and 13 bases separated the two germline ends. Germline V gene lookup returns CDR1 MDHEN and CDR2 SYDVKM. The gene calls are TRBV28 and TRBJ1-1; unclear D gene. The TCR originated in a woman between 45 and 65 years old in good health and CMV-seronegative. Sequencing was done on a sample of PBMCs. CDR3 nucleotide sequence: TGTGCCCCCCGGAGGGTGCCTGAAGCTTTCTTT. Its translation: CAPRRVPEAFF. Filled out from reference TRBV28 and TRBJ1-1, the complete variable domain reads DVKVTQSSRYLVKRTGEKVFLECVQDMDHENMFWYRQDPGLGLRLIYFSYDVKMKEKGDIPEGYSVSREKKERFSLILESASTNQTSMYLCAPRRVPEAFFGQGTRLTVV.